This passage covers 19 T cell receptor beta chains from one sample sequenced in a study of blood T cell repertoires in COVID-19. The repertoire was sequenced with immunoSEQ multiplex PCR; TCRdb's copy has only in-frame clones and lacks some. Of tens of thousands of clones in the sample, roughly four fifths were seen once. The sequenced sample was peripheral blood. These receptors were collected from a man aged 55 to 70 with acute or convalescent COVID-19.

The gene calls are TRBV29-1 and TRBJ2-5, with a possible D match to TRBD2 (5 bases). This CDR3 has 14 amino acids. V was pared by 2 bases and J by 2 bases, with 12 bases between. Germline V gene lookup returns CDR1 SQVTM and CDR2 ANQGSEA. The chain's CDR3 is CSVESARGQETQYF. The DNA for the CDR3 is TGCAGCGTTGAAAGTGCCAGAGGGCAAGAGACCCAGTACTTC.

The V gene is TRBV4-1, the J gene TRBJ1-2, with 9 bases aligning to TRBD1. Trimming took 3 bases from V and 6 from J; bases not matched to a gene: 5. The CDR3 covers 14 residues. Germline loops: CDR1 MGHRA, CDR2 YSYEKL. The CDR3 spells CASSQGRTGDGYTF. As DNA, the CDR3 is TGCGCCAGCAGCCAGGGGAGGACAGGGGATGGCTACACCTTC.

The V and J genes are TRBV25-1 and TRBJ2-7, with TRBD2 identical over 7 bases. Unmatched junction bases numbered 10, after V lost 5 bases and J lost 3 bases. The CDR3 contains 15 residues. Germline V lookup: CDR1 MGHDK, CDR2 SYGVNS. CDR3 amino acids: CASSWGGPEFYEQYF. The CDR3 DNA follows: TGTGCCAGCAGTTGGGGGGGACCCGAGTTCTACGAGCAGTACTTC.

The genes are TRBV3-1 (or the pseudogene TRBV3-2) and TRBJ1-1, with unresolved D. Germline V CDR1 and CDR2: LGHDT, YNNKEL (reference sequence). V was shortened by 2 bases and J by 4 bases, with 11 bases between the two germline ends. The CDR3 loop spans 14 amino acids. The CDR3 region is CASSQLLEGTEAFF. Written as DNA, the CDR3 is TGTGCCAGCAGCCAACTCCTCGAGGGCACTGAAGCTTTCTTT.

This clone was seen more than once but under ten times. CDR3 loop: CASSLVVYEQYF. In nucleotides, the CDR3 is TGTGCCAGCAGCTTAGTCGTATACGAGCAGTACTTC. The rearrangement joins TRBV13 to TRBJ2-7; D remains unclear. The length of the CDR3 is 12 residues. Trimming removed 1 base at V and 4 bases at J, with 5 bases between. Germline-derived CDR1 and CDR2 are PRHDT and FYEKMQ (reference sequence). Complete variable domain (other parts from reference TRBV13 and TRBJ2-7): AAGVIQSPRHLIKEKRETATLKCYPIPRHDTVYWYQQGPGQDPQFLISFYEKMQSDKGSIPDRFSAQQFSDYHSELNMSSLELGDSALYFCASSLVVYEQYFGPGTRLTVT.

This chain joins TRBV10-3 and TRBJ1-6; weak D call: TRBD1 (5 bases). This CDR3 has 13 residues. Germline values: CDR1 ENHRY, CDR2 SYGVKD. The germline V and J ends were trimmed by 5 bases and 9 bases, with 11 bases remaining between them. The DNA of the CDR3 is TGTGCCATCAGTCCCTCGGGGGGTTCACCCCTCCACTTT. Residues: CAISPSGGSPLHF.

The chain combines TRBV4-1 with TRBJ1-2, with no clear D. The ends were cut back, 0 bases at V and 0 bases at J, with 17 bases in the middle. CDR1 is MGHRA, CDR2 YSYEKL, per germline. The CDR3 contains 18 residues. CDR3 in DNA: TGCGCCAGCAGCCAAGATACGATGGCAGCGCTAACTAACTATGGCTACACCTTC. Residues: CASSQDTMAALTNYGYTF.

This sequence joins TRBV6-5 and TRBJ1-2, with TRBD1 identical over 7 bases. This CDR3 region has 14 residues. V dropped 2 bases and J dropped 8; count of bases not matched to a gene: 8. Germline-derived CDR1 and CDR2 are MNHEY and SVGAGI. CDR3 DNA sequence: TGTGCCAGCAGTTACGTCGGAGGGGGCCGGGGCTACACCTTC. It yields the protein CASSYVGGGRGYTF.

The chain joins TRBV11-2 to TRBJ1-1; the D is unclear. Trimming took off 0 bases at V and 8 bases at J, with 7 bases between the two ends. Germline loops: CDR1 SGHAT, CDR2 FQNNGV. The CDR3 extends over 12 amino acids. In nucleotides, the CDR3 is TGTGCCAGCAGCTTAGACAGGATCGAAGCTTTCTTT. It codes for CASSLDRIEAFF.

This chain joins TRBV27 and TRBJ1-4, with D tentatively TRBD1 (5 bases). This CDR3 has 16 amino acids. Germline CDR1 reads MNHEY; CDR2 reads SMNVEV (reference sequence). V was cut by 1 base and J by 8 bases, with 17 bases left in between. CDR3 protein: CASSLLGAVTVEKLFF. In DNA form, the CDR3 reads TGTGCCAGCAGTTTATTAGGGGCAGTGACTGTCGAAAAACTGTTTTTT.

The V gene is TRBV11-2, the J gene TRBJ2-1, with 10 bases lining up with TRBD2. Per germline, CDR1 SGHAT and CDR2 FQNNGV. This CDR3 contains 17 residues. V shed 1 base, J shed 4 bases, and the junction held 7 bases outside the gene matches. The CDR3: CASSLAPLAGPYNEQFF. CDR3 sequence (DNA): TGTGCCAGCAGCTTAGCCCCACTAGCGGGGCCTTACAATGAGCAGTTCTTC. Combining the CDR3 with reference TRBV11-2 and TRBJ2-1 gives the whole variable domain EAGVAQSPRYKIIEKRQSVAFWCNPISGHATLYWYQQILGQGPKLLIQFQNNGVVDDSQLPKDRFSAERLKGVDSTLKIQPAKLEDSAVYLCASSLAPLAGPYNEQFFGPGTRLTVL.

CDR3 region: CAARRIPEVGDTQYF. CDR3 coding DNA: TGTGCCGCACGCCGGATTCCAGAGGTAGGAGATACGCAGTATTTT. This chain connects TRBV6-1 to TRBJ2-3, with D hard to call. The germline V and J ends were trimmed by 11 bases and 5 bases, with 23 bases remaining between them. Germline lookup yields CDR1 MNHNS and CDR2 SASEGT. The CDR3 sequence is 15 residues long.

The chain has TRBV2 and TRBJ1-5, with TRBD1 identical over 8 bases. Germline assignment: CDR1 SNHLY and CDR2 FYNNEI. CDR3 length: 15 residues. The trim removed 5 bases at V and 7 bases at J, leaving 10 bases unmatched. The chain's CDR3 is CASSTDRGFGQPQHF. Written as DNA, the CDR3 is TGTGCCAGCAGTACCGACAGGGGCTTCGGACAGCCCCAGCATTTT.

J is TRBJ2-3 and V is TRBV23-1; TRBD2 matches 9 bases. TRBV23-1 is an ORF for which the function is uncertain. V dropped 7 bases and J dropped 1; count of bases not matched to a gene: 15. The CDR3 is 18 amino acids. The CDR3 nucleotides are TGCGCCAGCAACCCGTTGAGAGCGGGGGGCCCGGGCACAGATACGCAGTATTTT. Amino acids: CASNPLRAGGPGTDTQYF.

This sequence joins TRBV30 and TRBJ1-4; 8 positions match TRBD1. The CDR3 is made up of 14 amino acids. Germline CDR1 is GTSNPN and CDR2 is SVGIG (reference sequence). V gave up 0 bases and J gave up 6 bases; unmatched junction bases: 3. The chain's CDR3 is CAWSVGTGHEKLFF. The DNA for the CDR3 is TGTGCCTGGAGTGTAGGGACAGGACATGAAAAACTGTTTTTT.

The chain is built from TRBV6-2 or TRBV6-3 and TRBJ2-4; 8 nucleotides align to TRBD2. There are 13 residues in the CDR3. V gave up 6 bases and J gave up 5 bases; unmatched junction bases: 3. Germline loops: CDR1 MNHEY, CDR2 SVGEGT. This CDR3 is CASSLSGENIQYF. In DNA, the CDR3 is TGTGCCAGCAGCCTTAGCGGGGAAAACATTCAGTACTTC.

The chain recombines TRBV10-3 with TRBJ2-1; 10 bases match TRBD2. The CDR3 totals 18 residues. The germline V gene encodes CDR1 ENHRY and CDR2 SYGVKD. The J segment lost 4 bases and the V segment lost 0 bases, leaving 9 bases of the junction unmatched. CDR3 sequence reads: CAISESGSGGIYYNEQFF. CDR3 bases: TGTGCCATCAGTGAGTCGGGTAGCGGGGGGATTTATTACAATGAGCAGTTCTTC.

The rearrangement joins TRBV24-1 to TRBJ1-4, with 9 bases identical to TRBD1. CDR1 is KGHDR, CDR2 SFDVKD, per germline. The V segment lost 4 bases and the J segment 8 bases; nucleotides outside the gene matches: 10. CDR3 length: 16 amino acids. The CDR3 spells CATSDTRDRGGEKLFF. The CDR3 DNA follows: TGTGCCACCAGTGACACACGAGACAGGGGGGGAGAAAAACTGTTTTTT.

V is TRBV7-2 and J is TRBJ2-1; 8 positions match TRBD1. V trimming: 4 bases; J trimming: 7 bases; junction bases outside the gene matches: 12. Germline V CDR1 and CDR2: SGHTA, FQGNSA. CDR3 length equals 16 residues. This CDR3 reads CASSSYGTGFSNEQFF. DNA of the CDR3: TGTGCCAGCAGCTCCTACGGGACAGGTTTTTCGAATGAGCAGTTCTTC.